This T cell receptor beta chain was recorded in a study of T cells after yellow fever vaccination. Findings of the study overall: The CD4 compartment and the CD8 compartment contained a small share of clonotypes in common.

A process of 5'RACE template switching, which added a universal primer site and UMIs, was used to make TCR cDNA. MiXCR, run by TCRdb on the 5' RACE reads, gives a single entry per CDR3 protein. The sample lists about 75,000 distinct CDR3 sequences, around 7% occurring once. This clonotype was observed many times. What it binds is unknown. Germline V lookup: CDR1 ENHRY, CDR2 SYGVKD. With V trimmed by 5 bases and J by 4 bases, 5 bases remained unmatched. The CDR3 runs to 14 residues. V gene TRBV10-3 combines with J gene TRBJ1-5, with 7 bases lining up with TRBD1. The specimen was CD8+ T cells sorted from PBMCs, collected approximately 11 days after the first yellow fever vaccination. The source is a man younger than 35 who received the YFV17D yellow fever vaccine. This CDR3 is CAISPDRENQPQHF. CDR3 DNA sequence: TGTGCCATCAGTCCCGACAGGGAAAATCAGCCCCAGCATTTT.